The source of this T cell receptor (beta chain) is a study of CD8+CD57+ T cells in acquired aplastic anemia. Background on the study: DNA per sorted CD4+ or CD8+ sample ranged about 0.2 to 30 ug, averaging 3.2 ug.

Before being chosen for sequencing, patients had shown CD8+CD57+ cell expansion by flow cytometry. A word on this clonotype: Its specificity is not known.

Study-level results: Patients and controls turned out to have approximately 29 CD8+ CDR3 sequences in common.

Genomic DNA templated the TCR beta VDJ and CDR3 profiling. One entry per CDR3 protein, called by TCRdb with MiXCR from the reads. Among roughly 98,000 distinct CDR3 sequences listed, 55% to 80% were seen once. The V end was cut by 3 bases, the J end by 6 bases, with 6 bases between. CDR3 length equals 11 residues. The germline CDR1 and CDR2 sequences are LNHDA and SQIVND (reference sequence). V is TRBV19 and J is TRBJ2-7, with unresolved D. The receptor's source is a human donor with aplastic anemia. The sequencing sample was made of sorted CD4+, CD8+, or CD8+CD57+ T cells (not recorded which) from PBMCs. CDR3 region: CASSIEGEQYF. Here the CDR3 DNA reads TGTGCCAGTAGTATTGAAGGCGAGCAGTACTTC.